One sample yielded the 7 T cell receptor beta chains listed below, sequenced in a study of vaccination effects on CD4 cells after COVID-19. What these receptors recognize is not known. Here immunoSEQ multiplex PCR was the method, and the copy in TCRdb shows in-frame clones only, minus some. The data show more than 20,000 clones, less than 85% seen once. ViraFEST used viral peptide pools to expand antigen-specific CD4+ T cells before sequencing. After roughly 10 days in culture, the CD4+ T cells were isolated. As their vaccination, participants received two doses of either BNT162b2 or mRNA-1273. This specimen was CD4+ T cells from PBMCs cultured with HCoV-229E spike peptides, taken after COVID-19 vaccination. These receptors all come from a human donor who received a COVID-19 vaccine.

The V and J genes are TRBV19 and TRBJ1-5, with a possible D match to TRBD1 (5 bases). The CDR3 has 14 residues. Germline CDR1 LNHDA, CDR2 SQIVND (reference sequence). The V and J ends lost 7 bases and 7 bases respectively, with 17 bases between them. CDR3 DNA: TGTGCCAGTAAAGCGGCAGGGATCGGGCAGCCCCAGCATTTT. Translation gives CASKAAGIGQPQHF.

In DNA, the CDR3 is TGTGCCAGCAGCCAAGTCGCGCCCGGGGAGCTGTTTTTT. Translated: CASSQVAPGELFF. This sequence joins TRBV3-1 (or the pseudogene TRBV3-2) and TRBJ2-2; no definite D call. Germline CDR1 LGHDT, CDR2 YNNKEL (reference sequence). This CDR3 spans 13 amino acids. Trimming cost V 1 base and J 6 bases, with 6 bases left between them.

This clone occurred a few times. The chain employs TRBV5-5 and TRBJ1-1; D gene uncertain. Looked up from germline, CDR1 is SGHKS and CDR2 is YYEKEE (reference sequence). The CDR3 sequence is 13 residues long. V lost 2 bases to trimming and J lost 5 bases, with 10 bases between them. CDR3 sequence reads: CASSFSPLTEAFF. In nucleotides, the CDR3 is TGTGCCAGCAGCTTTAGCCCATTAACTGAAGCTTTCTTT.

The chain joins TRBV7-2 to TRBJ2-7, with D maybe TRBD2 (5 bases). The CDR3 runs 14 residues. V gave up 5 bases and J gave up 0 bases, with 11 bases separating them. Germline V gene lookup returns CDR1 SGHTA and CDR2 FQGNSA. The CDR3 is CASSPSGSSYEQYF. DNA for the CDR3: TGTGCCAGCAGCCCGTCTGGGAGCTCCTACGAGCAGTACTTC.

The rearrangement links TRBV11-2 to TRBJ2-3, with 7 bases aligning to TRBD2. The V segment lost 3 bases and the J segment 1 base; nucleotides outside the gene matches: 1. The CDR3 consists of 14 residues. Germline V gene sequence: CDR1 SGHAT, CDR2 FQNNGV. The CDR3 sequence: CASSFGLGTDTQYF. Here the CDR3 DNA reads TGTGCCAGCAGCTTCGGACTAGGCACAGATACGCAGTATTTT.

This rearrangement joins TRBV3-1 (or the pseudogene TRBV3-2) to TRBJ2-7, with 7 bases fitting TRBD2. This CDR3 has 14 residues. With 6 bases clipped from V and 3 bases from J, the junction kept 8 bases outside the gene matches. CDR1 and CDR2 (germline): LGHDT, YNNKEL (reference sequence). The CDR3 here is CASSYTSSGYEQYF. Here the CDR3 DNA reads TGTGCCAGCAGTTACACGTCTAGCGGCTACGAGCAGTACTTC.

V is TRBV6-5 and J is TRBJ2-7, with unresolved D. Germline lookup yields CDR1 MNHEY and CDR2 SVGAGI. The CDR3 contains 13 residues. V lost 4 bases and J 3 bases, leaving 10 bases between the germline ends. CDR3 sequence reads: CASSFDGFYEQYF. The DNA of the CDR3 is TGTGCCAGCAGTTTCGACGGCTTCTACGAGCAGTACTTC.